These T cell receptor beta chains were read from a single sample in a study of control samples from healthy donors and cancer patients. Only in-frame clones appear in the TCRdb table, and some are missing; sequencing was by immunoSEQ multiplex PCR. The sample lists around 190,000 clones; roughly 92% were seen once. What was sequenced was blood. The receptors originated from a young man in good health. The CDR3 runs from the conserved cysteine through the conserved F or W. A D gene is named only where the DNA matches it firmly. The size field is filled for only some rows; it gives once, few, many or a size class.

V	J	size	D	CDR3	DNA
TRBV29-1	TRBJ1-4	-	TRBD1	CSVGQGRNEKLFF	TGCAGCGTTGGACAGGGGAGGAATGAAAAACTGTTTTTT
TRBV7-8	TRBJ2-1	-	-	CASSLGLDSYNEQFF	TGTGCCAGCAGCTTAGGACTGGACTCCTACAATGAGCAGTTCTTC
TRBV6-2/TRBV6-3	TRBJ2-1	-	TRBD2	CASSRTNPRGLADYYNEQFF	TGTGCCAGCAGTAGGACCAACCCCCGCGGACTAGCTGATTACTACAATGAGCAGTTCTTC
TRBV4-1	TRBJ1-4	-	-	CASSQDLRGEKLFF	TGCGCCAGCAGCCAAGATCTAAGAGGGGAAAAACTGTTTTTT
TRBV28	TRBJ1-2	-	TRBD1	CASTRDSRYGYTF	TGTGCCAGCACGAGGGACAGCCGCTATGGCTACACCTTC
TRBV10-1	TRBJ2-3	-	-	CASSALGKDTQYF	TGCGCCAGCAGTGCGTTGGGAAAAGATACGCAGTATTTT
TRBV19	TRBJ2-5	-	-	CASSIRPDGETQYF	TGTGCCAGTAGTATCAGGCCGGATGGAGAGACCCAGTACTTC
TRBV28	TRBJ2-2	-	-	CASSPRGGTATGELFF	TGTGCCAGCAGTCCCCGAGGGGGGACGGCCACCGGGGAGCTGTTTTTT
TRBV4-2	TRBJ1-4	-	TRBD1	CASSQFSGTGGEKLFF	TGTGCCAGCAGCCAATTTTCCGGGACAGGGGGGGAAAAACTGTTTTTT
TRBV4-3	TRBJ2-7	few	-	CASSQDRGTQPEQYF	TGCGCCAGCAGCCAAGATCGGGGAACACAGCCCGAGCAGTACTTC
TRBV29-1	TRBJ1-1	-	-	CSVEVGVHTRNTEAFF	TGCAGCGTTGAAGTCGGGGTCCATACCCGAAACACTGAAGCTTTCTTT
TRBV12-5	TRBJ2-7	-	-	CASGLAGIQYF	TGTGCTAGTGGTTTGGCCGGGATCCAGTACTTC
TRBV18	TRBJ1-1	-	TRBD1	CASSPQGQGWAFF	TGTGCCAGCTCCCCCCAGGGACAGGGGTGGGCTTTCTTT
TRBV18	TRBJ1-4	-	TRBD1	CATQTGGLEKLFF	TGTGCCACCCAGACAGGGGGACTTGAAAAACTGTTTTTT
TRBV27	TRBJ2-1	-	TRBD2	CASSSLPGSGRVNNEQFF	TGTGCCAGCAGTTCCTTACCGGGTAGCGGGAGGGTGAACAATGAGCAGTTCTTC
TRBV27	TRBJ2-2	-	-	CASSLSGYTGELFF	TGTGCCAGCAGTTTGAGCGGCTACACCGGGGAGCTGTTTTTT
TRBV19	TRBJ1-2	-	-	CASSPYRADYGYTF	TGTGCCAGTAGTCCTTACAGGGCCGACTATGGCTACACCTTC
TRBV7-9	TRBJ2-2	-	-	CASSNPGTALNTGELFF	TGTGCCAGCAGCAACCCAGGGACCGCGTTAAACACCGGGGAGCTGTTTTTT
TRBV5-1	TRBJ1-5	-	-	CASSSEGGQPQHF	TGCGCCAGCAGCTCCGAGGGGGGTCAGCCCCAGCATTTT
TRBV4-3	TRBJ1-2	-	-	CASSQQVGGHGYTF	TGCGCCAGCAGCCAGCAGGTGGGGGGGCATGGCTACACCTTC
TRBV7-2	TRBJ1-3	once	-	CASSLGAGPGNTIYF	TGTGCCAGCAGCTTAGGTGCAGGGCCTGGAAACACCATATATTTT
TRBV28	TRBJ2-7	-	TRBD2	CASSHGLAGGSSSYEQYF	TGTGCCAGCAGCCACGGACTAGCGGGAGGCTCGAGCTCCTACGAGCAGTACTTC
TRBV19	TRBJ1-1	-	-	CASSIFLQRVTEAFF	TGTGCCAGTAGTATATTTCTTCAAAGGGTCACTGAAGCTTTCTTT
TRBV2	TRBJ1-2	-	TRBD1	CASGGQGAIVNYGYTF	TGTGCCAGCGGAGGACAGGGGGCGATTGTCAACTATGGCTACACCTTC
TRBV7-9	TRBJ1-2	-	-	CASSLAGRGVAGYTF	TGTGCCAGCAGCTTAGCGGGTCGCGGGGTTGCTGGCTACACCTTC
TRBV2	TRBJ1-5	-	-	CASGGRGGNQPQHF	TGTGCCAGCGGGGGCAGGGGAGGGAATCAGCCCCAGCATTTT
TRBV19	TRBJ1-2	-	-	CASSLSGGSDGYTF	TGTGCCAGTAGTCTTTCCGGGGGCTCGGATGGCTACACCTTC
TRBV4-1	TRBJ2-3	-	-	CASSQEGRAGDTQYF	TGCGCCAGCAGCCAAGAAGGTCGGGCCGGAGATACGCAGTATTTT
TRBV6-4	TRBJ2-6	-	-	CASSGGSGANVLTF	TGTGCCAGCAGTGGGGGCTCTGGGGCCAACGTCCTGACTTTC
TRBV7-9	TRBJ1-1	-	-	CASSLGGSTGAFF	TGTGCCAGCAGCTTAGGGGGTTCTACGGGAGCTTTCTTT
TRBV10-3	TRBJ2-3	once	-	CAISGALSTDTQYF	TGTGCCATCAGTGGGGCCTTAAGCACAGATACGCAGTATTTT
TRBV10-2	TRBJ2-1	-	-	CASSASGEGVNEQFF	TGCGCCAGCAGCGCTTCGGGGGAGGGGGTCAATGAGCAGTTCTTC
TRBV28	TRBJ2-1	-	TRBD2	CASSLTSGRTNEQFF	TGTGCCAGCAGTTTAACTAGCGGGAGGACCAATGAGCAGTTCTTC
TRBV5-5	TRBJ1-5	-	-	CASSPGPSNQPQHF	TGTGCCAGCAGCCCGGGTCCAAGCAATCAGCCCCAGCATTTT
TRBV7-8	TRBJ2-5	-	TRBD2	CASSRGLAGGETQYF	TGTGCCAGCAGCCGGGGACTAGCGGGGGGAGAGACCCAGTACTTC
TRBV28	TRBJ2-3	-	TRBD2	CASSAHSGTSFNTQYF	TGTGCCAGCAGTGCTCACTCCGGGACTAGCTTTAATACGCAGTATTTT
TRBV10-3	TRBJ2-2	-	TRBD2	CAIRIGRAANTGELFF	TGTGCCATCAGAATAGGGAGGGCGGCGAACACCGGGGAGCTGTTTTTT
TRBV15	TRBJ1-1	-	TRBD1	CATSRGPVATARGHAEAFF	TGTGCCACCAGCAGAGGACCAGTAGCCACGGCCAGGGGGCATGCTGAAGCTTTCTTT
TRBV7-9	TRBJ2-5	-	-	CASSSVGGWETQYF	TGTGCCAGCAGCTCGGTGGGGGGCTGGGAGACCCAGTACTTC
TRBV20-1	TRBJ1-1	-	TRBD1	CSASAPRGRNTEAFF	TGCAGTGCTAGTGCCCCGAGGGGGCGGAACACTGAAGCTTTCTTT
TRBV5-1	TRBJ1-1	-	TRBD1	CASSHGQGGTEAFF	TGCGCCAGCAGCCACGGACAGGGAGGGACTGAAGCTTTCTTT
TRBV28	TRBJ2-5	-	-	CASSSSETQYF	TGTGCCAGCAGCTCATCGGAGACCCAGTACTTC
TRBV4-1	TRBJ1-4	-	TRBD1	CASSQKDRGRGEKLFF	TGCGCCAGCAGCCAAAAGGACAGGGGAAGGGGTGAAAAACTGTTTTTT
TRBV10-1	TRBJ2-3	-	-	CASSEQAADTQYF	TGCGCCAGCAGTGAACAGGCAGCAGATACGCAGTATTTT
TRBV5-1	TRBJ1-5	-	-	CASSFGSNQPQHF	TGCGCCAGCAGCTTCGGTAGCAATCAGCCCCAGCATTTT
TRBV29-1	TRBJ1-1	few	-	CSVPRDSEAFF	TGCAGCGTTCCCCGGGATTCTGAAGCTTTCTTT
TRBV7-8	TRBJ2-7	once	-	CASSRGRWDSIYEQYF	TGTGCCAGCAGCCGAGGCCGCTGGGACTCGATTTACGAGCAGTACTTC
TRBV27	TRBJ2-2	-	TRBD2	CASTVVAGAPGELFF	TGTGCCAGCACGGTGGTAGCGGGGGCGCCCGGGGAGCTGTTTTTT
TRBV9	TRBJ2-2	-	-	CASSVQNTGELFF	TGTGCCAGCAGCGTGCAGAACACCGGGGAGCTGTTTTTT
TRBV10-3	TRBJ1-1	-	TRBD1	CAISDRMTGRGNTEAFF	TGTGCCATCAGTGATCGGATGACAGGGAGAGGGAACACTGAAGCTTTCTTT
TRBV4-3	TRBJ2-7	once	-	CASSQDRAGTYEQYF	TGCGCCAGCAGCCAAGATAGGGCAGGAACCTACGAGCAGTACTTC